Following are 7 T cell receptor beta chains from one sample sequenced in a study of radiotherapy plus CTLA-4 blockade in lung cancer. Sequencing used immunoSEQ multiplex PCR; TCRdb keeps in-frame clones, though not all of them. The sample yields over 75,000 clones, 80% to 85% seen once. The sample here was peripheral blood, taken from a patient treated with radiotherapy plus ipilimumab. The receptors come from a human donor with non-small cell lung cancer who had stable disease on radiotherapy plus ipilimumab.

This chain connects TRBV30 to TRBJ2-6; D gene ambiguous. The CDR3 covers 15 residues. V dropped 5 bases and J dropped 1 base, with 12 bases sitting between them. Germline V lookup: CDR1 GTSNPN, CDR2 SVGIG (reference sequence). The CDR3 DNA reads TGTGCCTGGGGCAGAGACGGGTCTGGGGCCAACGTCCTGACTTTC. Protein sequence: CAWGRDGSGANVLTF. Combining the CDR3 with reference TRBV30 and TRBJ2-6 gives the whole variable domain SQTIHQWPATLVQPVGSPLSLECTVEGTSNPNLYWYRQAAGRGLQLLFYSVGIGQISSEVPQNLSASRPQDRQFILSSKKLLLSDSGFYLCAWGRDGSGANVLTFGAGSRLTVL.

The rearrangement links TRBV28 to TRBJ1-2; D perhaps matches TRBD1 (5 bases). Trimming cost V 4 bases and J 4 bases, with 7 bases left between them. The germline V gene encodes CDR1 MDHEN and CDR2 SYDVKM. The length of the CDR3 is 12 residues. CDR3 protein: CASSSGAYGYTF. The CDR3 DNA reads TGTGCCAGCAGTTCCGGGGCCTATGGCTACACCTTC.

This clone was recorded only once. V is TRBV5-1 and J is TRBJ1-6; 7 bases align to TRBD1. The CDR3 spans 13 residues. Germline lookup yields CDR1 SGHRS and CDR2 YFSETQ. The J segment lost 14 bases and the V segment lost 2 bases, leaving 7 bases of the junction unmatched. The CDR3: CASSLITGVTLHF. DNA of the CDR3: TGCGCCAGCAGCTTAATTACAGGGGTGACCCTCCACTTT.

The chain uses TRBV21-1 and TRBJ1-5. TRBV21-1 is classified as a pseudogene. This CDR3 contains 14 residues. The CDR3 DNA follows: TGTGCCAGCAGCAAAGTCAGGGAGAGTCAGCCCCAGCATTTT. The encoded protein is CASSKVRESQPQHF.

V gene TRBV28 combines with J gene TRBJ1-1, with D perhaps TRBD1 (5 bases). The CDR3 covers 12 residues. Germline CDR1 MDHEN, CDR2 SYDVKM. V lost 3 bases and J 9 bases, leaving 11 bases between the germline ends. This CDR3 is CASSFQNRQAFF. CDR3 DNA: TGTGCCAGCAGTTTTCAAAACAGGCAAGCTTTCTTT.

This chain uses TRBV9 with TRBJ2-1; TRBD2 is a possible D gene (6 bases). V gave up 1 base and J gave up 7 bases, with 12 bases separating them. This CDR3 has 14 amino acids. The germline V gene encodes CDR1 SGDLS and CDR2 YYNGEE. The CDR3 spells CASSVTGELNEQFF. CDR3 in DNA: TGTGCCAGCAGCGTAACGGGAGAACTGAATGAGCAGTTCTTC.

The chain has TRBV4-1 and TRBJ2-2; 7 positions agree with TRBD1. Germline CDR1 reads MGHRA; CDR2 reads YSYEKL. Trimming at V came to 4 bases and at J to 0 bases, leaving 5 bases not matched to a gene. This CDR3 is 16 amino acids long. The CDR3 reads CASSRATGPNTGELFF. Here the CDR3 DNA reads TGCGCCAGCAGCCGAGCGACAGGGCCGAACACCGGGGAGCTGTTTTTT.